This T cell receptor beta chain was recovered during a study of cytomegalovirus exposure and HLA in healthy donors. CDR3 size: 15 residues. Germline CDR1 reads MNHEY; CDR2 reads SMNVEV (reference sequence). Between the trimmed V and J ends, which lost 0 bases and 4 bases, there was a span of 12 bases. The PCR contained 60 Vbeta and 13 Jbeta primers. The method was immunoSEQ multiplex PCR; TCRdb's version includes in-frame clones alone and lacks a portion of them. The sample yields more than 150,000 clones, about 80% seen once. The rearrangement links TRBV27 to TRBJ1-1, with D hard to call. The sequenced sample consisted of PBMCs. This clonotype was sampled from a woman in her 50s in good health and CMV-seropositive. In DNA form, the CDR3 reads TGTGCCAGCAGTTTATCGGTTCTCAGCGGCACTGAAGCTTTCTTT. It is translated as CASSLSVLSGTEAFF.